The entry below gives a single T cell receptor (beta chain) sequence along with its context. Time point in this sample: blood at routine non-recurrence follow-up after resection. Without sorting, whole RNA was sequenced from tumor, nontumor lung or frozen PBMC. Trimming took 11 bases from V and 6 from J, leaving 23 bases between them. The CDR3 is made up of 14 amino acids. This entry is derived from a study of spatial heterogeneity in lung cancer. The wider study: Beta-chain sequences were consistently detected more often than alpha-chain sequences.

MiXCR, applied by TCRdb to the 5' RACE reads, yields one record per CDR3 protein. Altogether some 110,000 distinct CDR3 sequences are present, approximately 12% being singletons, with the ten largest covering roughly 15%. This chain links TRBV12-3 or TRBV12-4 with TRBJ2-7; D is possibly TRBD1 or TRBD2 (5 bases each). This material consisted of PBMCs, taken at follow-up. The sequence came from a male donor with early-stage non-small cell lung cancer. DNA for the CDR3: TGTGCCTCAGAGAGGGGAACCAAAACCTCCGAGCAGTACTTC. Its translation: CASERGTKTSEQYF.